The 12 T cell receptor beta chains presented below share a single source sample, sequenced in a study of cytomegalovirus exposure and HLA in healthy donors (dated by TCRdb to about 2017). Libraries came from the immunoSEQ multiplex PCR assay. The multiplex PCR relied on a mix of 60 forward primers for TCR Vbeta segments and 13 reverse primers for TCR Jbeta segments. In TCRdb, the immuneACCESS table is reduced to in-frame sequences with V and J assigned. These tables do not hold every clone; where another copy was compared, an unresolved V gene accounts for under half, and the others remain unexplained. The sample table holds approximately 150,000 clones, of which around 81% were seen once. The ten biggest clones cover around 1.5% of the sample. Material for sequencing was PBMCs. The receptors were gathered from a man between 40 and 49 years old in good health and CMV-seronegative.

The chain couples TRBV7-9 to TRBJ2-7; TRBD2 agrees at 11 bases. Germline CDR1 reads SEHNR; CDR2 reads FQNEAQ (reference sequence). This CDR3 is 13 amino acids long. V was pared by 3 bases and J by 6 bases, with 1 base of the junction left unmatched. CDR3 sequence reads: CASSLGLAAEQYF. DNA of the CDR3: TGTGCCAGCAGCTTGGGACTAGCGGCCGAGCAGTACTTC.

The chain recombines TRBV28 with TRBJ2-7, with 8 nucleotides matching TRBD2. CDR1 is MDHEN, CDR2 SYDVKM, per germline. CDR3 length equals 16 residues. The ends lost 5 bases at V and 2 bases at J; junction bases unmatched: 11. The CDR3 is CASSPPPGLGAYEQYF. Written as DNA, the CDR3 is TGTGCCAGCAGTCCGCCACCGGGACTAGGGGCCTACGAGCAGTACTTC.

The CDR3 DNA is TGTGCCAGCTCTCGGGCCGGGACAGGGACCTTCTATGGCTACACCTTC. Translation gives CASSRAGTGTFYGYTF. The rearrangement uses TRBV18 and TRBJ1-2; TRBD1 agrees at 9 bases. This CDR3 is built from 16 residues. Looked up from germline, CDR1 is KGHSH and CDR2 is LQKENI. V trimming: 6 bases; J trimming: 4 bases; junction bases outside the gene matches: 12.

The chain recombines TRBV7-9 with TRBJ1-1; D is undetermined. Germline loops: CDR1 SEHNR, CDR2 FQNEAQ (reference sequence). The CDR3 extends over 13 amino acids. V was pared by 5 bases and J by 1 base, with 8 bases between. The DNA of the CDR3 is TGTGCCAGCAGCCGAGATACGAACACTGAAGCTTTCTTT. Translation: CASSRDTNTEAFF.

J is TRBJ2-2 and V is TRBV2; 10 nucleotides match TRBD1. Germline lookup yields CDR1 SNHLY and CDR2 FYNNEI. The V gene end was trimmed by 6 bases and the J gene end by 5 bases; junction bases not matched to a gene: 6. The CDR3 runs to 15 residues. This CDR3 is CASSPRDRGTGELFF. CDR3 sequence (DNA): TGTGCCAGCAGCCCGCGGGACAGGGGAACCGGGGAGCTGTTTTTT.

The chain links TRBV7-8 to TRBJ1-1; TRBD1 aligns across 7 bases. V shed 0 bases and J 4 bases; nucleotides not matched to a gene: 5. This CDR3 contains 15 residues. Germline lookup yields CDR1 SGHVS and CDR2 FQNEAQ. The chain's CDR3 is CASSLAEGASTEAFF. The DNA of the CDR3 is TGTGCCAGCAGCTTAGCTGAGGGGGCTAGCACTGAAGCTTTCTTT.

V is TRBV4-1 and J is TRBJ1-3, with D perhaps TRBD1 (6 bases). V gave up 0 bases and J gave up 4 bases, with 13 bases separating them. The germline V gene encodes CDR1 MGHRA and CDR2 YSYEKL. The CDR3 is 16 amino acids. CDR3 nucleotides: TGCGCCAGCAGCCAAGACCCCCAGGGGAAAGGAAACACCATATATTTT. Amino acid sequence: CASSQDPQGKGNTIYF.

The chain carries TRBV2 and TRBJ2-7; D might be TRBD2 (5 bases). The germline V gene has CDR1 SNHLY and CDR2 FYNNEI. Trimming pared 6 bases from V and 4 bases from J, leaving 13 bases between. The CDR3 extends over 13 amino acids. The CDR3 DNA is TGTGCCAGCAGCCAAAATCCGGGATACGAGCAGTACGTC. Translating it yields CASSQNPGYEQYV.

CDR3 region: CASSFGAQVYSYEQYF. Here the CDR3 DNA reads TGTGCCAGCAGCTTTGGCGCCCAGGTGTACTCCTACGAGCAGTACTTC. The V and J genes are TRBV5-6 and TRBJ2-7; D is unclear. The CDR3 is 16 residues long. The V gene lost 2 bases and the J gene lost 0 bases, with 15 bases spanning the gap. Looked up from germline, CDR1 is SGHDT and CDR2 is YYEEEE.

The sample holds one count of this clone. The rearrangement links TRBV2 to TRBJ2-3; no clear D gene. CDR1 and CDR2 (germline): SNHLY, FYNNEI. This CDR3 has 13 amino acids. Trimming removed 2 bases at V and 0 bases at J, with 3 bases between. The CDR3 protein is CASSETSTDTQYF. The CDR3 coding sequence is TGTGCCAGCAGTGAAACTAGCACAGATACGCAGTATTTT. Variable domain in full (rest from reference TRBV2 and TRBJ2-3): EPEVTQTPSHQVTQMGQEVILRCVPISNHLYFYWYRQILGQKVEFLVSFYNNEISEKSEIFDDQFSVERPDGSNFTLKIRSTKLEDSAMYFCASSETSTDTQYFGPGTRLTVL.

The chain has TRBV7-9 and TRBJ2-5; TRBD1 is a possible D gene (6 bases). The CDR3 sequence is 16 residues long. Per the germline V gene, CDR1 is SEHNR and CDR2 is FQNEAQ (reference sequence). Trimming took off 7 bases at V and 4 bases at J, with 22 bases between the two ends. DNA for the CDR3: TGTGCCAGCAACCCCCTTCGGCCACAGGGCGGAGAGACCCAGTACTTC. It specifies CASNPLRPQGGETQYF. Variable domain in full (rest from reference TRBV7-9 and TRBJ2-5): DTGVSQNPRHKITKRGQNVTFRCDPISEHNRLYWYRQTLGQGPEFLTYFQNEAQLEKSRLLSDRFSAERPKGSFSTLEIQRTEQGDSAMYLCASNPLRPQGGETQYFGPGTRLLVL.

The CDR3 here is CASSDRVAGYNEQFF. CDR3 sequence (DNA): TGCGCCAGCAGTGATCGGGTTGCAGGGTACAATGAGCAGTTCTTC. This chain uses TRBV10-2 with TRBJ2-1; D is perhaps TRBD1 (5 bases). Germline V gives CDR1 WSHSY, CDR2 SAAADI. The CDR3 is made up of 15 amino acids. V lost 3 bases to trimming and J lost 4 bases, with 13 bases between them.